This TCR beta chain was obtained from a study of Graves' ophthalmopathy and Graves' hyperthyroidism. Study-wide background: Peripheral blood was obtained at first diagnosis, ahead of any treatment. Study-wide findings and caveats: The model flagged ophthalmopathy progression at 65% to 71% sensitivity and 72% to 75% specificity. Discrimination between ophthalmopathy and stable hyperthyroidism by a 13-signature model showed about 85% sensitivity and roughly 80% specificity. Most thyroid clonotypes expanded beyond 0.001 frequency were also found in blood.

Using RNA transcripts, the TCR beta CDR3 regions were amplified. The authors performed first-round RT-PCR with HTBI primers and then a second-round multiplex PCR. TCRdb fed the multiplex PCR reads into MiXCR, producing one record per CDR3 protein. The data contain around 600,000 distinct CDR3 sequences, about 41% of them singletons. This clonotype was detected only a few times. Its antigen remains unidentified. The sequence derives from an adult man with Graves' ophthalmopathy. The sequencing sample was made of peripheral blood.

The CDR3 sequence is CASSLAAQGDGYTF. In nucleotides, the CDR3 is TGCGCCAGCAGCTTGGCCGCGCAGGGGGATGGCTACACCTTC. The rearrangement links TRBV5-1 to TRBJ1-2, with 7 bases fitting TRBD1. Trimming at V came to 0 bases and at J to 6 bases, leaving 5 bases not matched to a gene. The CDR3 runs 14 residues. The V gene's germline CDR1 is SGHRS and CDR2 YFSETQ.